Each of the 12 T cell receptor beta chains below was sequenced from the same sample in a study of cytomegalovirus exposure and HLA in healthy donors. The method was immunoSEQ multiplex PCR; TCRdb's version includes in-frame clones alone and lacks a portion of them. The table has roughly 150,000 clones, around 90% seen once. Material for sequencing was PBMCs. The source of these receptors is a woman aged 18-35 years in good health and CMV-seropositive.

This clone was found a few times. The CDR3, as DNA: TGTGCCAGTAGTCTCCGGGACAGTACATCCGGTGGCTACACCTTC. It yields the protein CASSLRDSTSGGYTF. V gene TRBV19 combines with J gene TRBJ1-2; 7 bases map to TRBD1. CDR1 is LNHDA and CDR2 is SQIVND in the germline V gene (reference sequence). The CDR3 sequence is 15 residues long. V gave up 5 bases and J gave up 7 bases; unmatched junction bases: 13.

The J gene is TRBJ1-1, the V gene TRBV9, with D perhaps matching TRBD1 (6 bases). V was trimmed by 3 bases and J by 10 bases, leaving 25 bases between them. The CDR3 covers 16 residues. Germline V gives CDR1 SGDLS, CDR2 YYNGEE. The CDR3 region is CASSAEAGGRPGRAFF. DNA of the CDR3: TGTGCCAGCAGCGCTGAAGCGGGGGGGCGCCCCGGGAGAGCTTTCTTT. The entire variable domain, with the rest obtained from reference TRBV9 and TRBJ1-1, is as follows: DSGVTQTPKHLITATGQRVTLRCSPRSGDLSVYWYQQSLDQGLQFLIQYYNGEERAKGNILERFSAQQFPDLHSELNLSSLELGDSALYFCASSAEAGGRPGRAFFGQGTRLTVV.

This clone came up once. The chain joins TRBV7-9 to TRBJ1-5, with 7 bases that match TRBD1. V lost 3 bases and J lost 3; bases outside the gene matches: 2. The length of the CDR3 is 14 residues. The germline V gene encodes CDR1 SEHNR and CDR2 FQNEAQ (reference sequence). The CDR3 region has the DNA TGTGCCAGCAGCTTCGGACAGGTCAATCAGCCCCAGCATTTT. Residues: CASSFGQVNQPQHF. The full variable domain, completed using reference TRBV7-9 and TRBJ1-5, is DTGVSQNPRHKITKRGQNVTFRCDPISEHNRLYWYRQTLGQGPEFLTYFQNEAQLEKSRLLSDRFSAERPKGSFSTLEIQRTEQGDSAMYLCASSFGQVNQPQHFGDGTRLSIL.

J is TRBJ2-7 and V is TRBV2, with D uncertain. The CDR3 runs 13 residues. V was clipped by 2 bases and J by 3 bases, with 8 bases between them. The V gene's germline CDR1 is SNHLY and CDR2 FYNNEI. Written as DNA, the CDR3 is TGTGCCAGCAGTGAACTTGTTTACTACGAGCAGTACTTC. This encodes CASSELVYYEQYF.

This rearrangement joins TRBV2 to TRBJ2-1; TRBD2 aligns across 12 bases. This CDR3 has 12 amino acids. Germline V gene sequence: CDR1 SNHLY, CDR2 FYNNEI. Trimming removed 6 bases from V and 15 bases from J; junction bases left unmatched: 6. CDR3 protein: CASSRTSGTLFF. CDR3 bases: TGTGCCAGCAGCAGGACTAGCGGGACTCTGTTCTTC.

The genes are TRBV21-1 and TRBJ1-3; the D call of TRBD1 is as the table states it, not checked on the DNA. TRBV21-1 is labeled a pseudogene. The CDR3 is 21 amino acids. The CDR3 spells CASSKPPKWWGQYLAGNTIYF. CDR3 bases: TGTGCCAGCAGCAAACCTCCGAAGTGGTGGGGACAGTACTTGGCTGGAAACACCATATATTTT.

CDR3 DNA sequence: TGTGCCAGCAGCTTGGGGGGGGGCCAATCTATGGATGGCTACACCTTC. This translates into CASSLGGGQSMDGYTF. This rearrangement joins TRBV7-6 to TRBJ1-2, with D perhaps matching TRBD1 (6 bases). Germline loops: CDR1 SGHVS, CDR2 FNYEAQ. Trimming removed 3 bases from V and 6 bases from J, with 20 bases in between. The CDR3 is 16 amino acids.

The chain carries TRBV5-6 and TRBJ1-1; 9 bases fit TRBD1. The germline V gene encodes CDR1 SGHDT and CDR2 YYEEEE. This CDR3 has 16 residues. Trimming at V came to 0 bases and at J to 10 bases, leaving 13 bases not matched to a gene. The CDR3 region is CASSLERWTGDSRAFF. Here the CDR3 DNA reads TGTGCCAGCAGCTTGGAAAGATGGACAGGGGATTCGAGAGCTTTCTTT.

The rearrangement joins TRBV28 to TRBJ1-5; 8 positions match TRBD1. The V gene end was trimmed by 6 bases and the J gene end by 4 bases; junction bases not matched to a gene: 8. The CDR3 has 15 amino acids. Looked up from germline, CDR1 is MDHEN and CDR2 is SYDVKM. CDR3 sequence: CASRPQGARNQPQHF. The CDR3 nucleotides are TGTGCCAGCAGGCCCCAGGGGGCGCGGAATCAGCCCCAGCATTTT.

The sample holds one count of this clone. The rearrangement uses TRBV2 and TRBJ2-1, with a weak D call TRBD2 (6 bases). The CDR3 sequence is 14 residues long. With 7 bases removed from V and 4 bases from J, the gap between germline ends came to 14 bases. Germline V lookup: CDR1 SNHLY, CDR2 FYNNEI. CDR3: CASKGSGFYNEQFF. The CDR3 bases are TGTGCCAGCAAGGGTAGCGGATTTTACAATGAGCAGTTCTTC.

The chain recombines TRBV27 with TRBJ2-3; no definite D call. The V gene's germline CDR1 is MNHEY and CDR2 SMNVEV (reference sequence). There are 12 residues in the CDR3. Between the trimmed V and J ends, which lost 5 bases and 2 bases, there was a span of 5 bases. CDR3 DNA: TGTGCCAGCAGTCCCCACACAGATACGCAGTATTTT. Translated: CASSPHTDTQYF.

The gene calls are TRBV6-9 and TRBJ1-1; 7 positions match TRBD1. The CDR3 spans 14 residues. Looked up from germline, CDR1 is MNHGY and CDR2 is SVAAGI. The J segment lost 5 bases and the V segment lost 7 bases, leaving 10 bases of the junction unmatched. Here the CDR3 DNA reads TGTGCCAGCACTCAGACAGGGAGAGGAACTGAAGCTTTCTTT. Translation gives CASTQTGRGTEAFF.